One TCR beta chain is described in this entry. Its target is not known. The V gene end was trimmed by 3 bases and the J gene end by 1 base; junction bases not matched to a gene: 15. CDR1 is DFQATT and CDR2 is SNEGSKA in the germline V gene (reference sequence). CDR3 length: 17 residues. This sample was taken from a study of T-cell reconstitution after alpha-beta-depleted transplantation in children. Study results and limitations: Two months or so post-transplant, alpha-beta T cells reportedly derived from several hundred expanded graft clones. Surviving recipient T cells and thymic progenitors underlay high day-60 TCRbeta diversity in some patients. When one year had passed after transplant, most T-cell counts and diversity came from newly produced T cells.

Library preparation (for TCRbeta) was performed with unique molecular identifiers. Via MiXCR, TCRdb re-called the PCR reads, giving one row per CDR3 protein. This table has 440,000 or so distinct CDR3 sequences, roughly 44% appearing once. V is TRBV20-1 and J is TRBJ2-7, with TRBD2 identical over 7 bases. The receptor comes from a girl aged 2 to 9 with aplastic anemia, due to receive a stem cell transplant. The source material was PBMCs, sampled before TCRalphabeta/CD19-depleted stem cell transplant. DNA of the CDR3: TGCAGTGCTAGTGGCTTAAGCGGGGTTAAGAAGTCCTACGAGCAGTACTTC. Translated, it gives CSASGLSGVKKSYEQYF.